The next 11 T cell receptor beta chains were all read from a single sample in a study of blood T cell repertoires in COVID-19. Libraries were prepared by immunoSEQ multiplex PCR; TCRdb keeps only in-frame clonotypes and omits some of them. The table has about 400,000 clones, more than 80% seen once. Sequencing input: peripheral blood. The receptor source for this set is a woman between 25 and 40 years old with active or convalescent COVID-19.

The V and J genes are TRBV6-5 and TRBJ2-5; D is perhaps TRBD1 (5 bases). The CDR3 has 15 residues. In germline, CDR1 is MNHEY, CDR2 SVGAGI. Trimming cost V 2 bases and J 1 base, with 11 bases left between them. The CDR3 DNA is TGTGCCAGCAGTTACGGATGGACAACCCAAGAGACCCAGTACTTC. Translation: CASSYGWTTQETQYF.

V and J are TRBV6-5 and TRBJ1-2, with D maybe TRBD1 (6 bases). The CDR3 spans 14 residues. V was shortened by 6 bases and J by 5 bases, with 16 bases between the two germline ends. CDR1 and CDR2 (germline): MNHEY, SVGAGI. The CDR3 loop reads CASSRGQPLYGYTF. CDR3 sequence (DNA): TGTGCCAGCAGCCGAGGACAGCCCCTATATGGCTACACCTTC.

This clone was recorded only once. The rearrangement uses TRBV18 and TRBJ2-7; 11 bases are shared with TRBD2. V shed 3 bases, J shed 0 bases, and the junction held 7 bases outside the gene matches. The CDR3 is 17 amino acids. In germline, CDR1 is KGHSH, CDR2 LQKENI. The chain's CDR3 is CASSPNSGRGSSYEQYF. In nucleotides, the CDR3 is TGTGCCAGCTCACCGAATAGCGGGAGGGGAAGCTCCTACGAGCAGTACTTC.

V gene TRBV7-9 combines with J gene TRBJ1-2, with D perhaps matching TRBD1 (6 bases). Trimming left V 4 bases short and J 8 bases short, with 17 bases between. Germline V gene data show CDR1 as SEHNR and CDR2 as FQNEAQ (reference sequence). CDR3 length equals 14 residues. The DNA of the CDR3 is TGTGCCAGCAGCTCAAGGGCGGGGGCCTTAGGCTACACCTTC. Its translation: CASSSRAGALGYTF. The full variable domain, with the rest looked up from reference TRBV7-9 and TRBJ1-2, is DTGVSQNPRHKITKRGQNVTFRCDPISEHNRLYWYRQTLGQGPEFLTYFQNEAQLEKSRLLSDRFSAERPKGSFSTLEIQRTEQGDSAMYLCASSSRAGALGYTFGSGTRLTVV.

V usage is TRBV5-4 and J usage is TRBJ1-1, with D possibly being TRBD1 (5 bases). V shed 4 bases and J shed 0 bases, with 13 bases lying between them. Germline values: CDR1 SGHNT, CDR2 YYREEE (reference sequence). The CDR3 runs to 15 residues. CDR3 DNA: TGTGCCAGCAGCAAGGTGGGGGGGTTGAACACTGAAGCTTTCTTT. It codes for CASSKVGGLNTEAFF. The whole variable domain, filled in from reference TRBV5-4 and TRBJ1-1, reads ETGVTQSPTHLIKTRGQQVTLRCSSQSGHNTVSWYQQALGQGPQFIFQYYREEENGRGNFPPRFSGLQFPNYSSELNVNALELDDSALYLCASSKVGGLNTEAFFGQGTRLTVV.

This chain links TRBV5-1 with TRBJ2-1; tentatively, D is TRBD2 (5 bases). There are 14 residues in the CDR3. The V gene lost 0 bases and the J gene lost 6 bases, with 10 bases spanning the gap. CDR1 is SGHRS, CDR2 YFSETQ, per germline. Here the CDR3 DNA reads TGCGCCAGCAGCTTGGTTCCGGGGATCAATGAGCAGTTCTTC. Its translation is CASSLVPGINEQFF.

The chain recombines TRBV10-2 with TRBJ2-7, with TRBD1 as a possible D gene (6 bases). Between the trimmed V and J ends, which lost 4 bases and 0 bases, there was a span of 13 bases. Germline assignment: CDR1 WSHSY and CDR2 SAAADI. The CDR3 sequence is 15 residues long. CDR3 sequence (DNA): TGCGCCAGCAGTGCAGACAGGCGTAGCTCCTACGAGCAGTACTTC. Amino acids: CASSADRRSSYEQYF.

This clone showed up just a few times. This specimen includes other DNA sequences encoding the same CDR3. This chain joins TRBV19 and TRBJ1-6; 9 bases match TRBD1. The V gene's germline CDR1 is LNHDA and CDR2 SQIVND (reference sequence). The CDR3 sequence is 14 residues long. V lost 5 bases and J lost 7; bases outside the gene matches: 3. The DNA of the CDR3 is TGTGCCAGTAGTCAGGACAGGGGAAATTCACCCCTCCACTTT. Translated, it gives CASSQDRGNSPLHF.

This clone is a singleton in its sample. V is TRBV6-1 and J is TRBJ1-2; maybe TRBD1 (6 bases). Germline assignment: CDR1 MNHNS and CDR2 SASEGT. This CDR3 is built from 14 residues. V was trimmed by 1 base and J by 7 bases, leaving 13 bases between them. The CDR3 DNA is TGTGCCAGCAGTGAAGACCCCAGGGGCCTTGGCTACACCTTC. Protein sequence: CASSEDPRGLGYTF.

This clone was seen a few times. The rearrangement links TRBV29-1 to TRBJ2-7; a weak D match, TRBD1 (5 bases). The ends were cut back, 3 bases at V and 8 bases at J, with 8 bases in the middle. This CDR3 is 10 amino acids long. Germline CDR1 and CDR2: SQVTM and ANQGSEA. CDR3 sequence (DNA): TGCAGCGTTGATCAGGGCCAGCAGTACTTC. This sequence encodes CSVDQGQQYF.

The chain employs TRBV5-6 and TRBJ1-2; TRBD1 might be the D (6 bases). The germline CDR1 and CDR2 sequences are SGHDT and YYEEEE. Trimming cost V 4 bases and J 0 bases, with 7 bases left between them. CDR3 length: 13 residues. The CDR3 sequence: CASSGQSNYGYTF. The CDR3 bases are TGTGCCAGCAGCGGACAGTCTAACTATGGCTACACCTTC.